The 25 T cell receptor beta chains below come from one sample, sequenced in a study of OX40 agonist ivuxolimab in advanced cancers. Repertoires were generated with immunoSEQ multiplex PCR, while TCRdb's copy carries only in-frame clones and drops some. The table lists about 7,800 clones, around 78% of them singletons. Specimen: CD4+ or CD8+ T cells sorted from blood, collected in a trial of the OX40 agonist ivuxolimab. These TCRs come from an adult with an advanced solid tumor such as melanoma, head and neck, liver or kidney cancer.

The chain employs TRBV7-8 and TRBJ2-2; weak D call: TRBD1 (6 bases). The V and J ends lost 10 bases and 6 bases respectively, with 18 bases between them. The CDR3 totals 14 residues. Germline values: CDR1 SGHVS, CDR2 FQNEAQ. The CDR3: CAIQTGWDAGELFF. CDR3 nucleotides: TGTGCCATACAAACAGGGTGGGACGCCGGGGAGCTGTTTTTT.

This clone is deemed medium-sized. V gene TRBV7-9 combines with J gene TRBJ2-7; maybe TRBD1 (6 bases). CDR1 is SEHNR, CDR2 FQNEAQ, per germline (reference sequence). Trimming removed 5 bases at V and 2 bases at J, with 10 bases between. This CDR3 has 13 amino acids. The CDR3 sequence is CASSLTGPYEQYF. CDR3 DNA: TGTGCCAGCAGCCTGACAGGACCCTACGAGCAGTACTTC.

The chain recombines TRBV19 with TRBJ2-1; D is perhaps TRBD2 (5 bases). Germline values: CDR1 LNHDA, CDR2 SQIVND (reference sequence). Trimming stripped 3 bases from V and 6 bases from J, with 12 bases between. The CDR3 has 14 amino acids. DNA for the CDR3: TGTGCCAGTAGTATTTTTCTCCGGGGCAATGAGCAGTTCTTC. Translation gives CASSIFLRGNEQFF.

The chain employs TRBV7-2 and TRBJ2-1, with a possible D match to TRBD2 (6 bases). The CDR3 covers 14 residues. Between the trimmed V and J ends, which lost 0 bases and 3 bases, there was a span of 6 bases. CDR1 SGHTA and CDR2 FQGNSA come from the germline V gene. CDR3: CASSLAGGYNEQFF. CDR3 nucleotides: TGTGCCAGCAGCTTAGCGGGGGGCTACAATGAGCAGTTCTTC.

This chain connects TRBV18 to TRBJ2-7; D possibly corresponds to TRBD1 (6 bases). CDR1 and CDR2 (germline): KGHSH, LQKENI. The CDR3 contains 15 residues. V lost 4 bases and J lost 5, with 18 bases in between. CDR3 in amino acids: CASSRDTSSFDEQYF. CDR3 in DNA: TGTGCCAGCTCACGGGACACCTCCTCGTTCGACGAGCAGTACTTC.

The genes are TRBV9 and TRBJ2-7, with a possible D match to TRBD1 (6 bases). CDR1 is SGDLS, CDR2 YYNGEE, per germline. CDR3 length: 13 amino acids. Trimming removed 0 bases from V and 3 bases from J, with 7 bases in between. CDR3 loop: CASSVGGHYEQYF. CDR3 DNA: TGTGCCAGCAGCGTAGGGGGACACTACGAGCAGTACTTC. The whole variable domain, remainder taken from reference TRBV9 and TRBJ2-7, is DSGVTQTPKHLITATGQRVTLRCSPRSGDLSVYWYQQSLDQGLQFLIQYYNGEERAKGNILERFSAQQFPDLHSELNLSSLELGDSALYFCASSVGGHYEQYFGPGTRLTVT.

This clone qualifies as hyperexpanded. The chain employs TRBV7-2 and TRBJ2-7; TRBD2 agrees at 12 bases. The germline V gene has CDR1 SGHTA and CDR2 FQGNSA. The ends lost 8 bases at V and 2 bases at J; junction bases unmatched: 1. This CDR3 contains 13 residues. The CDR3 spells CASSSGGAYEQYF. CDR3 in DNA: TGTGCCAGCTCTAGCGGGGGGGCCTACGAGCAGTACTTC.

This chain links TRBV10-3 with TRBJ2-1, with D possibly matching TRBD2 (6 bases). The germline V and J ends were trimmed by 7 bases and 6 bases, with 16 bases remaining between them. Germline V gene lookup returns CDR1 ENHRY and CDR2 SYGVKD. The CDR3 has 14 residues. CDR3 residues: CAIKIAESSNEQFF. The CDR3 DNA reads TGTGCCATCAAGATAGCGGAAAGCTCCAATGAGCAGTTCTTC.

This clone was counted once. The chain couples TRBV2 to TRBJ1-1; 11 bases match TRBD1. CDR1 and CDR2 from the germline V gene are SNHLY and FYNNEI. J gave up 4 bases and V 3 bases, and 4 bases lay outside the gene matches. The CDR3 spans 15 residues. CDR3 DNA sequence: TGTGCCAGCAGTGATGGGACAGGGGGTAGCACTGAAGCTTTCTTT. The encoded protein is CASSDGTGGSTEAFF.

This clone was seen a few times. This rearrangement joins TRBV19 to TRBJ2-1; 10 positions agree with TRBD1. The length of the CDR3 is 17 residues. Germline V gene data show CDR1 as LNHDA and CDR2 as SQIVND (reference sequence). V was pared by 4 bases and J by 7 bases, with 13 bases of the junction left unmatched. The CDR3 DNA follows: TGTGCCAGTAGTAATAACATGAAGGGACAGGGGACGAATGAGCAGTTCTTC. As protein: CASSNNMKGQGTNEQFF. The full variable domain, its missing parts supplied by reference TRBV19 and TRBJ2-1, is DGGITQSPKYLFRKEGQNVTLSCEQNLNHDAMYWYRQDPGQGLRLIYYSQIVNDFQKGDIAEGYSVSREKKESFPLTVTSAQKNPTAFYLCASSNNMKGQGTNEQFFGPGTRLTVL.

This rearrangement joins TRBV5-4 to TRBJ2-2, with D possibly TRBD2 on 6 matching bases. The CDR3 is made up of 16 amino acids. The V gene lost 4 bases and the J gene lost 6 bases, with 19 bases spanning the gap. CDR1 is SGHNT, CDR2 YYREEE, per germline (reference sequence). The CDR3, as DNA: TGTGCCAGCAGCCCGCCGGGACTCGGAGGGGCCGGGGAGCTGTTTTTT. This translates into CASSPPGLGGAGELFF.

The chain joins TRBV4-3 to TRBJ1-1; no clear D gene. Per the germline V gene, CDR1 is LGHNA and CDR2 is YSLEER. V lost 4 bases and J lost 4, with 16 bases in between. The CDR3 covers 15 residues. CDR3 DNA sequence: TGCGCCAGCAGCCCTAATGCCGGGTTTGGCACTGAAGCTTTCTTT. Translation gives CASSPNAGFGTEAFF.

This chain links TRBV7-2 with TRBJ1-2; D ambiguous. From germline, CDR1 is SGHTA and CDR2 FQGNSA. The CDR3 runs to 14 residues. V lost 9 bases to trimming and J lost 8 bases, with 22 bases between them. Here the CDR3 DNA reads TGTGCCAGTTCCCCTCACACGGGATCGGAGGGCTACACCTTC. This sequence encodes CASSPHTGSEGYTF.

The genes are TRBV28 and TRBJ2-7, with 7 bases fitting TRBD1. Trimming took 2 bases from V and 3 from J; bases not matched to a gene: 4. This CDR3 has 14 residues. CDR1 is MDHEN and CDR2 is SYDVKM in the germline V gene. The CDR3 spells CASSLRGHYYEQYF. The CDR3 DNA sequence: TGTGCCAGCAGTTTAAGGGGGCATTACTACGAGCAGTACTTC.

This clone was recorded once. The chain uses TRBV4-2 and TRBJ2-1; D uncertain. Trimming cost V 0 bases and J 8 bases, with 14 bases left between them. The CDR3 is 15 amino acids. Germline CDR1 and CDR2: LGHNA and YNFKEQ. CDR3 amino acids: CASSQESGSHDEQFF. CDR3 DNA: TGTGCCAGCAGCCAAGAGTCGGGTAGCCACGATGAGCAGTTCTTC.

The rearrangement links TRBV19 to TRBJ1-4; D uncertain. The CDR3 extends over 16 amino acids. Trimming removed 4 bases from V and 6 bases from J, with 18 bases in between. The germline V gene encodes CDR1 LNHDA and CDR2 SQIVND (reference sequence). The CDR3, as DNA: TGTGCCAGTAGTACCTGGGTTGTAGGGAGGGATGAAAAACTGTTTTTT. Its translation: CASSTWVVGRDEKLFF.

This sequence joins TRBV9 and TRBJ2-3; D gene ambiguous. The CDR3 extends over 15 amino acids. CDR1 is SGDLS, CDR2 YYNGEE, per germline. V lost 0 bases and J 2 bases, leaving 10 bases between the germline ends. CDR3 bases: TGTGCCAGCAGCGTAGTGGACGGATTCACAGATACGCAGTATTTT. Translation gives CASSVVDGFTDTQYF. The whole variable domain, remainder taken from reference TRBV9 and TRBJ2-3, is DSGVTQTPKHLITATGQRVTLRCSPRSGDLSVYWYQQSLDQGLQFLIQYYNGEERAKGNILERFSAQQFPDLHSELNLSSLELGDSALYFCASSVVDGFTDTQYFGPGTRLTVL.

This clone was seen a few times. The chain uses TRBV2 and TRBJ2-1, with 13 bases identical to TRBD2. CDR1 is SNHLY and CDR2 is FYNNEI in the germline V gene. The CDR3 is 15 residues long. Germline trimming cut 5 bases from V and 7 bases from J; bases unmatched to any gene: 5. This CDR3 reads CASSRTSGSRNEQFF. CDR3 DNA: TGTGCCAGCAGTAGGACTAGCGGGAGTCGGAATGAGCAGTTCTTC.

The rearrangement links TRBV4-1 to TRBJ2-2, with 7 bases matching TRBD1. V lost 0 bases to trimming and J lost 6 bases; unmatched junction nucleotides: 7. The V gene's germline CDR1 is MGHRA and CDR2 YSYEKL. The CDR3 is 16 amino acids. CDR3 loop: CASSQEIPGGSGELFF. DNA of the CDR3: TGCGCCAGCAGCCAAGAAATTCCAGGGGGATCCGGGGAGCTGTTTTTT.

The chain links TRBV4-3 to TRBJ2-3; no firm D call. Germline V lookup: CDR1 LGHNA, CDR2 YSLEER. CDR3 size: 15 residues. V was trimmed by 4 bases and J by 0 bases, leaving 11 bases between them. CDR3: CASSPGTASTDTQYF. DNA of the CDR3: TGCGCCAGCAGCCCTGGAACAGCTAGCACAGATACGCAGTATTTT.

This clone was picked up one time. The chain uses TRBV7-9 and TRBJ2-2; tentatively, D is TRBD1 (7 bases). The ends were cut back, 1 base at V and 5 bases at J, with 11 bases in the middle. Germline V gene sequence: CDR1 SEHNR, CDR2 FQNEAQ (reference sequence). The CDR3 is made up of 15 amino acids. The CDR3 DNA follows: TGTGCCAGCAGCTTAGACAGGGGAGGTACCGGGGAGCTGTTTTTT. Its protein is CASSLDRGGTGELFF.

The chain recombines TRBV4-2 with TRBJ1-5; 7 bases map to TRBD1. The CDR3 runs 16 residues. J lost 5 bases, V lost 2 bases, and 9 bases had no gene match. Germline-derived CDR1 and CDR2 are LGHNA and YNFKEQ. DNA of the CDR3: TGTGCCAGCAGCCAATGGTTATCAGGGGGTCATCAGCCCCAGCATTTT. Translated: CASSQWLSGGHQPQHF.

This sequence joins TRBV6-6 and TRBJ1-5, with D maybe TRBD1 (6 bases). V lost 5 bases and J lost 3, with 11 bases in between. The V gene's germline CDR1 is MNHNY and CDR2 SVGAGI (reference sequence). The CDR3 consists of 14 residues. CDR3 in DNA: TGTGCCAGCAGTGGGACATCTTTCAATCAGCCCCAGCATTTT. Translation gives CASSGTSFNQPQHF.

The rearrangement links TRBV11-2 to TRBJ1-2, with D possibly TRBD1 on 5 matching bases. Looked up from germline, CDR1 is SGHAT and CDR2 is FQNNGV. CDR3 length equals 11 residues. The germline V and J ends were trimmed by 4 bases and 6 bases, with 6 bases remaining between them. The CDR3 spells CASSSDNGYTF. The CDR3 DNA is TGTGCCAGCAGCTCGGACAATGGCTACACCTTC.

This clone has a single count. The chain employs TRBV5-4 and TRBJ2-5; no reliable D call. V lost 1 base and J lost 4, with 5 bases in between. The length of the CDR3 is 12 residues. Germline CDR1 and CDR2: SGHNT and YYREEE (reference sequence). CDR3 DNA: TGTGCCAGCAGCTTGCAGTTAGAGACCCAGTACTTC. Translation: CASSLQLETQYF.